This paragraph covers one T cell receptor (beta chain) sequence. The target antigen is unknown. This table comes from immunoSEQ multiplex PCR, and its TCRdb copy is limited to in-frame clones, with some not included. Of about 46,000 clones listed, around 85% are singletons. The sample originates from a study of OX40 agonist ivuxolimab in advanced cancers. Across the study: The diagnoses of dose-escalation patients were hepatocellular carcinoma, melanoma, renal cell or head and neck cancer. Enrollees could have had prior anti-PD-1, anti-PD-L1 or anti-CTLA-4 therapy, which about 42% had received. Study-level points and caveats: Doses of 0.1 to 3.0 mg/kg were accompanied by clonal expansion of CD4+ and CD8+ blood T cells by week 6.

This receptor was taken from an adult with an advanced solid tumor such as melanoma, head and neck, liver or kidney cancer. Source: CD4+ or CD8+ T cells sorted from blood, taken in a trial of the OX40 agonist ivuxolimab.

CDR3 residues: CASTAGGDNTEAFF. The CDR3 nucleotides read TGTGCCAGCACCGCCGGGGGGGATAACACTGAAGCTTTCTTT. This chain joins TRBV2 and TRBJ1-1; D might be TRBD1 (5 bases). This CDR3 comprises 14 residues. Germline CDR1 is SNHLY and CDR2 is FYNNEI. V was clipped by 7 bases and J by 2 bases, with 14 bases between them. The variable domain in full, with the rest retrieved from reference TRBV2 and TRBJ1-1, is EPEVTQTPSHQVTQMGQEVILRCVPISNHLYFYWYRQILGQKVEFLVSFYNNEISEKSEIFDDQFSVERPDGSNFTLKIRSTKLEDSAMYFCASTAGGDNTEAFFGQGTRLTVV.